These T cell receptor beta chains were read from a single sample in a study of T cell responses to AZD1222 COVID-19 vaccine. Measured with immunoSEQ multiplex PCR; TCRdb has only the in-frame clones, and not every one. This table holds under 200,000 clones, 85% to 95% found once. Here the sequenced sample was peripheral blood, taken on day 0 of AZD1222 vaccination. All receptors derive from an adult in good health. CDR3s include the opening cysteine and the closing phenylalanine or tryptophan. Each record gives: J gene, V gene, clone size, CDR3 protein. Clone size is given for some rows only: seen once, a few or many times, or a class if the clone is expanded.

J: TRBJ1-1; V: TRBV28; size: NA; CDR3: CASSPRQGAGNTEAFF
J: TRBJ2-2; V: TRBV25-1; size: NA; CDR3: CASRTSGRSPGELFF
J: TRBJ2-2; V: TRBV15; size: NA; CDR3: CATSGSRLGRVTGELFF
J: TRBJ2-3; V: TRBV19; size: NA; CDR3: CATSGLAVTDTQYF
J: TRBJ1-3; V: TRBV7-3; size: NA; CDR3: CASSLIVNSGNTIYF
J: TRBJ2-2; V: TRBV2; size: NA; CDR3: CASRDTGTGELFF
J: TRBJ2-3; V: TRBV5-1; size: NA; CDR3: CASSQRRGDTQYF
J: TRBJ1-1; V: TRBV6-1; size: NA; CDR3: CASSELGAVTEAFF
J: TRBJ1-1; V: TRBV30; size: NA; CDR3: CASRTGGTEAFF
J: TRBJ2-7; V: TRBV19; size: NA; CDR3: CASSITGASYEQYF
J: TRBJ2-5; V: TRBV19; size: NA; CDR3: CASSTWTGEGETQYF
J: TRBJ1-1; V: TRBV6-1; size: NA; CDR3: CASSESVWGTEAFF
J: TRBJ2-5; V: TRBV7-2; size: NA; CDR3: CASTLGETQYF
J: TRBJ1-3; V: TRBV28; size: NA; CDR3: CASSLGNTIYF
J: TRBJ1-1; V: TRBV7-9; size: NA; CDR3: CASRMDTEAFF
J: TRBJ1-4; V: TRBV7-9; size: NA; CDR3: CASSLALRAPDLKLFF
J: TRBJ2-7; V: TRBV14; size: once; CDR3: CASSLNSGSSYEQYF
J: TRBJ2-7; V: TRBV28; size: NA; CDR3: CASSLIGFEQYF
J: TRBJ2-7; V: TRBV7-9; size: NA; CDR3: CASSLDGLAYEQYF
J: TRBJ2-7; V: TRBV27; size: NA; CDR3: CASSLSLSGYEQYF